The clone carrying this TCR beta chain showed up just a few times. In TCRdb, the RT-PCR reads were re-called with MiXCR into one record per CDR3 protein. This sample yields 560,000 or so distinct CDR3 sequences, of which under 9% are seen a single time; approximately 12% belongs to the top ten. The source of the sample is a study of response to subunit inactivated influenza vaccine. The CDR3 is made up of 14 amino acids. The germline CDR1 and CDR2 sequences are LGHNA and YNFKEQ. Trimming shortened V by 0 bases and J by 6 bases, and 11 bases separated the two germline ends. Sequencing used PBMCs from blood, obtained approximately 25 months after vaccination. The chain couples TRBV4-2 to TRBJ1-1; D is possibly TRBD1 (5 bases). This TCR was recovered from a man in his fifties or sixties who received an inactivated influenza vaccine. CDR3 bases: TGTGCCAGCAGCCAAGACAGGGAAACGGCTGAAGCTTTCTTT. Its protein product is CASSQDRETAEAFF.